The next 23 T cell receptor beta chains were all read from a single sample in a study of shared clonotypes between healthy human individuals. The naive CD8 subset, CD45RO-negative cells positively selected for CCR7, excluded terminally differentiated effector memory CD45RA+ cells. The table came from immunoSEQ multiplex PCR; TCRdb's copy has only in-frame clones and leaves some out. The sample comprises around 1.9 million clones, roughly 91% of which are singletons, and around 1.7% rests with the top ten. The sample was naive CD8+ T cells from PBMCs. These receptors all stem from a man younger than 35 in good health. Some clones in this sample may be carry-over from other donors' samples.

This clone was observed once. V and J are TRBV27 and TRBJ2-1, with TRBD1 matching 7 bases. Germline trimming cut 9 bases from V and 3 bases from J; bases unmatched to any gene: 8. The CDR3 loop spans 14 amino acids. Germline-derived CDR1 and CDR2 are MNHEY and SMNVEV (reference sequence). The CDR3 protein is CASRDRDFYNEQFF. DNA for the CDR3: TGTGCCAGTAGGGACAGAGACTTCTACAATGAGCAGTTCTTC.

J is TRBJ2-7 and V is TRBV5-1; TRBD2 is a possible D gene (5 bases). With 4 bases removed from V and 4 bases from J, the gap between germline ends came to 15 bases. This CDR3 contains 14 residues. Germline assignment: CDR1 SGHRS and CDR2 YFSETQ. The CDR3, as DNA: TGCGCCAGCAGCGGTGCGGGCGTGAAATACGAGCAGTACTTC. Amino acid sequence: CASSGAGVKYEQYF.

The chain is built from TRBV13 and TRBJ2-7; D remains unclear. The CDR3 length is 13 residues. The germline V gene encodes CDR1 PRHDT and CDR2 FYEKMQ (reference sequence). Trimming removed 5 bases from V and 2 bases from J, with 10 bases in between. The CDR3, as DNA: TGTGCCAGCAGCCCCCGGACGACCTACGAGCAGTACTTC. Its protein is CASSPRTTYEQYF.

CDR3 protein: CASSLETGGKSEAFF. CDR3 in DNA: TGTGCCAGCAGCTTAGAAACAGGGGGGAAGAGTGAAGCTTTCTTT. J is TRBJ1-1 and V is TRBV7-9, with 8 positions matching TRBD1. The germline CDR1 and CDR2 sequences are SEHNR and FQNEAQ (reference sequence). The CDR3 contains 15 residues. J lost 7 bases, V lost 1 base, and 8 bases had no gene match. Supplemented by reference TRBV7-9 and TRBJ1-1, the full variable domain reads DTGVSQNPRHKITKRGQNVTFRCDPISEHNRLYWYRQTLGQGPEFLTYFQNEAQLEKSRLLSDRFSAERPKGSFSTLEIQRTEQGDSAMYLCASSLETGGKSEAFFGQGTRLTVV.

The V and J genes are TRBV28 and TRBJ2-1; tentative D call: TRBD1 (6 bases). Germline CDR1 is MDHEN and CDR2 is SYDVKM. Trimming left V 6 bases short and J 6 bases short, with 15 bases between. The CDR3 covers 14 residues. The CDR3: CASSPRGWSNEQFF. Written as DNA, the CDR3 is TGTGCCAGCAGCCCCAGGGGATGGAGCAATGAGCAGTTCTTC.

The rearrangement joins TRBV28 to TRBJ1-2; TRBD1 agrees at 8 bases. The length of the CDR3 is 14 residues. V shed 7 bases, J shed 3 bases, and the junction held 7 bases outside the gene matches. In germline, CDR1 is MDHEN, CDR2 SYDVKM. The CDR3 nucleotides read TGTGCCAGCAAAACCATGACAGGGGACTATGGCTACACCTTC. Its protein product is CASKTMTGDYGYTF.

The chain joins TRBV5-6 to TRBJ2-7, with TRBD1 matching over 10 bases. Germline V CDR1 and CDR2: SGHDT, YYEEEE. This CDR3 has 16 residues. J gave up 1 base and V 4 bases, and 8 bases lay outside the gene matches. The CDR3 is CASSPFPGQGSYEQYF. In DNA form, the CDR3 reads TGTGCCAGCAGCCCTTTTCCGGGACAGGGGTCCTACGAGCAGTACTTC.

CDR3 protein: CASSLDRVADTQYF. The CDR3 coding sequence is TGTGCCAGCAGTTTAGACAGGGTAGCAGATACGCAGTATTTT. The V gene is TRBV28, the J gene TRBJ2-3; 7 bases map to TRBD1. Germline CDR1 is MDHEN and CDR2 is SYDVKM. V gave up 2 bases and J gave up 4 bases; unmatched junction bases: 3. The CDR3 sequence is 14 residues long. Using reference TRBV28 and TRBJ2-3 for the parts outside the CDR3, the full variable domain is DVKVTQSSRYLVKRTGEKVFLECVQDMDHENMFWYRQDPGLGLRLIYFSYDVKMKEKGDIPEGYSVSREKKERFSLILESASTNQTSMYLCASSLDRVADTQYFGPGTRLTVL.

The CDR3 bases are TGTGCCAGCAGTGAGGACAGGTCGGGGGAGCTGTTTTTT. Its protein product is CASSEDRSGELFF. The chain couples TRBV2 to TRBJ2-2, with 7 bases matching TRBD1. The junction had 3 bases not matched to a gene; V was cut back by 3 bases and J by 8 bases. The V gene's germline CDR1 is SNHLY and CDR2 FYNNEI. The CDR3 covers 13 residues.

The chain joins TRBV27 to TRBJ1-5; 10 bases align to TRBD1. Germline CDR1 is MNHEY and CDR2 is SMNVEV (reference sequence). V was clipped by 0 bases and J by 5 bases; unmatched bases: 4. The CDR3 length is 16 residues. The CDR3 protein is CASSLSPGTGDQPQHF. The CDR3, as DNA: TGTGCCAGCAGTTTATCGCCCGGGACAGGGGATCAGCCCCAGCATTTT.

V usage is TRBV11-2 and J usage is TRBJ2-3; 7 bases line up with TRBD2. V shed 6 bases, J shed 2 bases, and the junction held 8 bases outside the gene matches. This CDR3 has 15 residues. Germline CDR1 is SGHAT and CDR2 is FQNNGV. The CDR3 bases are TGTGCCAGCAGAAACCGGGACTACCTCACAGATACGCAGTATTTT. Translating it yields CASRNRDYLTDTQYF.

Only a few counts were recorded for this clone. This chain links TRBV2 with TRBJ1-1; TRBD1 agrees at 7 bases. CDR3 size: 16 residues. Germline assignment: CDR1 SNHLY and CDR2 FYNNEI. Trimming at V came to 6 bases and at J to 0 bases, leaving 10 bases not matched to a gene. The CDR3 sequence: CASRGQVAVMNTEAFF. CDR3 coding DNA: TGTGCCAGCAGAGGACAGGTCGCCGTAATGAACACTGAAGCTTTCTTT.

The chain links TRBV7-9 to TRBJ1-1; maybe TRBD1 (5 bases). There are 15 residues in the CDR3. Germline-derived CDR1 and CDR2 are SEHNR and FQNEAQ (reference sequence). V was shortened by 5 bases and J by 3 bases, with 16 bases between the two germline ends. CDR3 in amino acids: CASSRPPGGDTEAFF. CDR3 sequence (DNA): TGTGCCAGCAGCCGCCCCCCGGGGGGGGACACTGAAGCTTTCTTT.

The chain carries TRBV11-2 and TRBJ1-2; weak D call: TRBD1 (6 bases). Looked up from germline, CDR1 is SGHAT and CDR2 is FQNNGV. V gave up 3 bases and J gave up 4 bases, with 12 bases separating them. The CDR3 extends over 14 amino acids. The CDR3 reads CASSFSGGAYGYTF. CDR3 coding DNA: TGTGCCAGCAGCTTTAGCGGGGGCGCCTATGGCTACACCTTC.

Points on this clone: Additional DNA sequences in this sample encode the identical CDR3. This chain uses TRBV11-2 with TRBJ2-7, with unresolved D. CDR3 size: 13 residues. Looked up from germline, CDR1 is SGHAT and CDR2 is FQNNGV. V was clipped by 5 bases and J by 1 base, with 9 bases between them. The CDR3 reads CASSLSASYEQYF. For the CDR3, the DNA is TGTGCCAGCAGCCTGTCTGCGTCCTACGAGCAGTACTTC. The variable domain in full, with the rest retrieved from reference TRBV11-2 and TRBJ2-7, is EAGVAQSPRYKIIEKRQSVAFWCNPISGHATLYWYQQILGQGPKLLIQFQNNGVVDDSQLPKDRFSAERLKGVDSTLKIQPAKLEDSAVYLCASSLSASYEQYFGPGTRLTVT.

V and J are TRBV27 and TRBJ1-2, with D uncertain. CDR1 and CDR2 from the germline V gene are MNHEY and SMNVEV (reference sequence). V shed 6 bases and J shed 4 bases, with 15 bases lying between them. The CDR3 runs 14 residues. The CDR3 loop is CASSPGGVFYGYTF. CDR3 DNA: TGTGCCAGCAGCCCGGGCGGGGTATTCTATGGCTACACCTTC.

This clone appeared once. CDR3 DNA: TGTGCCAGCAGTCTAAGTCACCGGTACGAGCAGTACTTC. It yields the protein CASSLSHRYEQYF. The chain has TRBV27 and TRBJ2-7; D is unclear. Trimming removed 5 bases from V and 4 bases from J, with 12 bases in between. The CDR3 spans 13 residues. Per the germline V gene, CDR1 is MNHEY and CDR2 is SMNVEV (reference sequence).

V is TRBV4-1 and J is TRBJ2-5; 10 bases match TRBD1. Germline V gives CDR1 MGHRA, CDR2 YSYEKL. V lost 4 bases and J lost 6; bases outside the gene matches: 5. The CDR3 loop spans 14 amino acids. The CDR3 coding sequence is TGCGCCAGCAGCCCGACAGGGGGCAGACAGACCCAGTACTTC. This gives the protein CASSPTGGRQTQYF.

This chain joins TRBV29-1 and TRBJ1-5; TRBD1 matches 7 bases. J was trimmed by 5 bases and V by 5 bases; bases with no gene match: 6. The germline V gene encodes CDR1 SQVTM and CDR2 ANQGSEA. The CDR3 loop spans 13 amino acids. The chain's CDR3 is CSVRTGEYQPQHF. CDR3 sequence (DNA): TGCAGCGTTCGAACAGGGGAATATCAGCCCCAGCATTTT. The full variable domain, with the rest looked up from reference TRBV29-1 and TRBJ1-5, is SAVISQKPSRDICQRGTSLTIQCQVDSQVTMMFWYRQQPGQSLTLIATANQGSEATYESGFVIDKFPISRPNLTFSTLTVSNMSPEDSSIYLCSVRTGEYQPQHFGDGTRLSIL.

This clone was observed once. The genes are TRBV5-5 and TRBJ1-4; the D is unclear. V was clipped by 7 bases and J by 6 bases, with 16 bases between them. The CDR3 has 14 residues. Germline CDR1 reads SGHKS; CDR2 reads YYEKEE (reference sequence). The CDR3 sequence is CASGSTGPYEKLFF. The DNA of the CDR3 is TGTGCCAGCGGGTCAACTGGACCCTATGAAAAACTGTTTTTT. Based on the CDR3 plus reference TRBV5-5 and TRBJ1-4, the full variable domain is DAGVTQSPTHLIKTRGQQVTLRCSPISGHKSVSWYQQVLGQGPQFIFQYYEKEERGRGNFPDRFSARQFPNYSSELNVNALLLGDSALYLCASGSTGPYEKLFFGSGTQLSVL.

This rearrangement joins TRBV27 to TRBJ2-7, with TRBD2 matching over 8 bases. Germline trimming cut 5 bases from V and 7 bases from J; bases unmatched to any gene: 13. The germline CDR1 and CDR2 sequences are MNHEY and SMNVEV (reference sequence). CDR3 length: 15 amino acids. CDR3 in DNA: TGTGCCAGCAGTCCCTATGGCGGGAGGACGGGGGAGCAGTACTTC. Protein: CASSPYGGRTGEQYF.

This sequence joins TRBV4-1 and TRBJ2-7, with D possibly TRBD2 on 5 matching bases. V was cut by 1 base and J by 7 bases, with 17 bases left in between. CDR1 and CDR2 (germline): MGHRA, YSYEKL. This CDR3 comprises 15 residues. The CDR3 DNA reads as TGCGCCAGCAGCCAAGTCGGGGATTGGGTAGGGGAGCAGTACTTC. The encoded protein is CASSQVGDWVGEQYF.

This chain links TRBV11-2 with TRBJ2-5; TRBD1 agrees at 8 bases. CDR1 is SGHAT and CDR2 is FQNNGV in the germline V gene. V was pared by 5 bases and J by 5 bases, with 10 bases of the junction left unmatched. The CDR3 covers 15 residues. CDR3 bases: TGTGCCAGCAGCCTCGGACAGGGTTCATGGGAGACCCAGTACTTC. The encoded protein is CASSLGQGSWETQYF.